The 27 T cell receptor beta chains below were found in one sample sequenced in a study of CD8 T cells in Susac syndrome. Random-hexamer reverse transcription was applied to roughly 0.45 to 1 ug RNA. TCRdb used MiXCR to reprocess the immunoSEQ multiplex PCR reads, holding one entry per CDR3 protein. The sample has roughly 150,000 distinct CDR3 sequences; about 94% are singletons. The sequencing sample was made of CD8+ T cells from PBMCs. The source is a human donor with multiple sclerosis.

This clonotype showed up just once. The chain has TRBV4-2 and TRBJ1-1; the D gene is possibly TRBD1 (5 bases). Trimming pared 1 base from V and 7 bases from J, leaving 10 bases between. Germline V gene lookup returns CDR1 LGHNA and CDR2 YNFKEQ. There are 13 residues in the CDR3. The CDR3 bases are TGTGCCAGCAGCCAAGGGGGACCGTTTGAAGCTTTCTTT. Translating gives CASSQGGPFEAFF.

This clonotype showed up just once. V and J are TRBV12-3 or TRBV12-4 and TRBJ2-3, with D perhaps given as TRBD1 or TRBD2 (5 bases each). CDR3 length: 17 amino acids. V was trimmed by 4 bases and J by 0 bases, leaving 17 bases between them. The CDR3 protein is CASSSLRGGTSTDTQYF. The CDR3 nucleotides read TGTGCCAGCAGTTCCCTCCGGGGCGGTACTAGCACAGATACGCAGTATTTT.

The gene calls are TRBV3-1 and TRBJ1-6; D gene unclear. The CDR3 sequence is 15 residues long. Germline V gene data show CDR1 as LGHDT and CDR2 as YNNKEL (reference sequence). Trimming took off 0 bases at V and 4 bases at J, with 7 bases between the two ends. This chain's CDR3 is CASSQDGGYNSPLHF. The CDR3 DNA follows: TGTGCCAGCAGCCAAGACGGCGGGTATAATTCACCCCTCCACTTT.

The chain employs TRBV20-1 and TRBJ2-1, with D possibly TRBD2 on 5 matching bases. The CDR3 runs 14 residues. Deletions cut 6 bases from V and 7 bases from J, with 19 bases between. CDR1 and CDR2 from the germline V gene are DFQATT and SNEGSKA (reference sequence). CDR3 sequence (DNA): TGCAGTGCCACCAGAGATGAGGGTAGGAATGAGCAGTTCTTC. It codes for CSATRDEGRNEQFF.

The rearrangement uses TRBV30 and TRBJ2-7, with 12 bases that match TRBD2. J lost 2 bases, V lost 8 bases, and 22 bases had no gene match. Germline V gene data show CDR1 as GTSNPN and CDR2 as SVGIG (reference sequence). CDR3 length: 19 amino acids. The CDR3 sequence is CAGDHGRTSGVRAAYEQYF. For the CDR3, the DNA is TGTGCCGGGGACCATGGCCGGACTAGCGGGGTCCGTGCGGCCTACGAGCAGTACTTC.

This sequence joins TRBV30 and TRBJ2-1; D is perhaps TRBD2 (5 bases). The CDR3 extends over 15 amino acids. Germline CDR1 GTSNPN, CDR2 SVGIG (reference sequence). V gave up 2 bases and J gave up 4 bases, with 15 bases separating them. The CDR3 DNA is TGTGCCTGGAGTCCCCCAGCAGGCGGGTACAATGAGCAGTTCTTC. This sequence encodes CAWSPPAGGYNEQFF.

This rearrangement joins TRBV7-9 to TRBJ1-2, with 10 bases fitting TRBD1. With V trimmed by 5 bases and J by 3 bases, 9 bases remained unmatched. The germline V gene has CDR1 SEHNR and CDR2 FQNEAQ (reference sequence). This CDR3 spans 16 amino acids. The CDR3 loop reads CASSAGQGLGYYGYTF. Here the CDR3 DNA reads TGTGCCAGCAGCGCGGGACAGGGGTTGGGTTACTATGGCTACACCTTC.

This clonotype was detected a few times. The V gene is TRBV20-1, the J gene TRBJ2-1; 9 bases agree with TRBD2. This CDR3 is built from 15 residues. V gave up 3 bases and J gave up 8 bases; unmatched junction bases: 11. Germline CDR1 reads DFQATT; CDR2 reads SNEGSKA (reference sequence). The CDR3 loop is CSASWAGGLHDEQFF. The CDR3 nucleotides read TGCAGTGCTAGTTGGGCGGGGGGGCTACACGATGAGCAGTTCTTC.

The genes are TRBV29-1 and TRBJ1-1; TRBD1 matches 8 bases. J lost 6 bases, V lost 7 bases, and 10 bases had no gene match. This CDR3 is built from 13 residues. Germline CDR1 reads SQVTM; CDR2 reads ANQGSEA. CDR3 sequence reads: CSALTGESAEAFF. The CDR3 nucleotides read TGCAGCGCCTTGACAGGGGAGTCCGCTGAAGCTTTCTTT.

In its sample, this clonotype was seen once. CDR3: CASSIPRGSKNIQYF. The CDR3 DNA is TGTGCCAGTAGTATCCCCCGGGGATCCAAAAACATTCAGTACTTC. This rearrangement joins TRBV19 to TRBJ2-4, with D possibly TRBD2 on 5 matching bases. V was clipped by 3 bases and J by 2 bases, with 11 bases between them. The CDR3 is 15 residues long. Germline V gives CDR1 LNHDA, CDR2 SQIVND (reference sequence).

V is TRBV7-9 and J is TRBJ2-5, with 11 nucleotides matching TRBD2. Germline assignment: CDR1 SEHNR and CDR2 FQNEAQ (reference sequence). This CDR3 spans 17 amino acids. V trimming: 5 bases; J trimming: 4 bases; junction bases outside the gene matches: 12. The CDR3 loop reads CASSPGTSGPLGETQYF. The CDR3 DNA is TGTGCCAGCAGCCCCGGGACTAGCGGACCCCTGGGAGAGACCCAGTACTTC. Full variable domain (missing parts from reference TRBV7-9 and TRBJ2-5): DTGVSQNPRHKITKRGQNVTFRCDPISEHNRLYWYRQTLGQGPEFLTYFQNEAQLEKSRLLSDRFSAERPKGSFSTLEIQRTEQGDSAMYLCASSPGTSGPLGETQYFGPGTRLLVL.

The rearrangement uses TRBV12-5 and TRBJ1-5; D call uncertain. This CDR3 has 11 residues. V was trimmed by 3 bases and J by 3 bases, leaving 0 bases between them. The germline gives CDR1 LGHNT, CDR2 FRNRAP. Written as DNA, the CDR3 is TGTGCTAGTGGTTTCAATCAGCCCCAGCATTTT. It translates to CASGFNQPQHF.

This clonotype has a single count. DNA for the CDR3: TGTGCCAGCAGCGGGACAACTGGAAACACCATATATTTT. Translation gives CASSGTTGNTIYF. The chain joins TRBV9 to TRBJ1-3; the D gene is possibly TRBD1 (5 bases). From germline, CDR1 is SGDLS and CDR2 YYNGEE. The CDR3 is 13 residues long. The V gene lost 3 bases and the J gene lost 2 bases, with 6 bases spanning the gap.

The CDR3 region is CASSDPALQDTQYF. The CDR3 DNA is TGTGCCAGCAGTGACCCCGCCCTACAAGATACGCAGTATTTT. The chain couples TRBV25-1 to TRBJ2-3; no definite D call. V gave up 3 bases and J gave up 5 bases, with 12 bases separating them. CDR1 and CDR2 from the germline V gene are MGHDK and SYGVNS. This CDR3 is 14 amino acids long.

This sequence joins TRBV29-1 and TRBJ2-3; D gene uncertain. Germline loops: CDR1 SQVTM, CDR2 ANQGSEA. The CDR3 length is 11 residues. Trimming shortened V by 7 bases and J by 0 bases, and 5 bases separated the two germline ends. DNA for the CDR3: TGCAGCGCCCCAAGCACAGATACGCAGTATTTT. The encoded protein is CSAPSTDTQYF.

The chain combines TRBV20-1 with TRBJ1-2; 9 bases match TRBD1. V shed 5 bases, J shed 6 bases, and the junction held 10 bases outside the gene matches. From germline, CDR1 is DFQATT and CDR2 SNEGSKA (reference sequence). This CDR3 is 14 amino acids long. The CDR3 loop is CSARSFTGGHGYTF. The CDR3 nucleotides read TGCAGTGCTCGGTCCTTCACAGGGGGCCATGGCTACACCTTC.

V is TRBV20-1 and J is TRBJ2-7; 7 bases match TRBD2. With V trimmed by 0 bases and J by 2 bases, 4 bases remained unmatched. Germline V gives CDR1 DFQATT, CDR2 SNEGSKA (reference sequence). The CDR3 extends over 14 amino acids. The CDR3 sequence is CSARDRGTTYEQYF. The CDR3, as DNA: TGCAGTGCTAGAGATCGTGGGACTACCTACGAGCAGTACTTC.

In this sample, this clonotype turned up once. The V call is TRBV2, the J call TRBJ1-1, with TRBD1 matching 7 bases. V shed 8 bases, J shed 1 base, and the junction held 7 bases outside the gene matches. CDR1 is SNHLY and CDR2 is FYNNEI in the germline V gene. The length of the CDR3 is 14 residues. The CDR3: CASGAGTANTEAFF. The CDR3 DNA sequence: TGTGCCAGCGGCGCCGGGACAGCGAACACTGAAGCTTTCTTT.

The chain links TRBV25-1 to TRBJ1-1; 10 nucleotides match TRBD1. The CDR3 spans 15 residues. Germline-derived CDR1 and CDR2 are MGHDK and SYGVNS. V lost 6 bases, J lost 3 bases, and 7 bases stayed unmatched. CDR3 bases: TGTGCCAGCAGGGACGTGGGGACAGGGGACACTGAAGCTTTCTTT. It codes for CASRDVGTGDTEAFF.

This clonotype was seen once. The genes are TRBV3-1 and TRBJ2-1; D gene unclear. CDR1 and CDR2 from the germline V gene are LGHDT and YNNKEL (reference sequence). V was pared by 4 bases and J by 0 bases, with 13 bases between. The CDR3 spans 16 residues. Here the CDR3 DNA reads TGTGCCAGCAGCCCCGCGACCGATTCCTCCTACAATGAGCAGTTCTTC. Its translation is CASSPATDSSYNEQFF.

This clonotype has a single count. The chain employs TRBV20-1 and TRBJ1-6; no clear D gene. CDR1 and CDR2 (germline): DFQATT, SNEGSKA (reference sequence). V was pared by 4 bases and J by 2 bases, with 15 bases between. This CDR3 region has 16 residues. Written as DNA, the CDR3 is TGCAGTGCTATTAACATCCTTAAACCCTATAATTCACCCCTCCACTTT. This codes for CSAINILKPYNSPLHF.

The V and J genes are TRBV12-3 or TRBV12-4 and TRBJ2-3; no clear D gene. The V end lost 5 bases, the J end lost 6 bases, and 18 bases lay between the germline ends. CDR3 length: 15 amino acids. This CDR3 is CASSRPPTPRDTQYF. As DNA, the CDR3 is TGTGCCAGCAGTCGCCCCCCGACCCCGAGGGATACGCAGTATTTT.

In its sample, this clonotype was seen once. CDR3 in amino acids: CATSQGSTDTQYF. In nucleotides, the CDR3 is TGTGCCACCTCACAGGGTAGCACAGATACGCAGTATTTT. V usage is TRBV24-1 and J usage is TRBJ2-3; possible D gene TRBD1, 6 bases. Trimming left V 9 bases short and J 0 bases short, with 9 bases between. The CDR3 covers 13 residues. From germline, CDR1 is KGHDR and CDR2 SFDVKD.

The V call is TRBV15, the J call TRBJ2-1; the match to TRBD1 covers 9 bases. V was pared by 7 bases and J by 4 bases, with 8 bases of the junction left unmatched. The CDR3 runs to 15 residues. From germline, CDR1 is LNHNV and CDR2 YYDKDF (reference sequence). CDR3 amino acids: CATTRDRALYNEQFF. The DNA for the CDR3 is TGTGCCACCACCCGGGACAGGGCCCTTTACAATGAGCAGTTCTTC.

This clonotype appeared a single time. The chain employs TRBV23-1 and TRBJ2-3; D possibly corresponds to TRBD1 (6 bases). TRBV23-1 counts as an open reading frame of uncertain function. The CDR3 sequence is 17 residues long. V lost 0 bases and J 3 bases, leaving 16 bases between the germline ends. The CDR3 region is CASSQSSPGVRTDTQYF. The CDR3 DNA sequence: TGCGCCAGCAGTCAATCCAGCCCAGGGGTGAGGACAGATACGCAGTATTTT.

V gene TRBV13 combines with J gene TRBJ2-7; 9 bases are shared with TRBD2. V lost 5 bases, J lost 3 bases, and 5 bases stayed unmatched. CDR1 PRHDT and CDR2 FYEKMQ come from the germline V gene (reference sequence). The CDR3 runs 14 residues. The CDR3 DNA reads TGTGCCAGCAGCCCCGGGCGGGGGGGCTACGAGCAGTACTTC. Protein product: CASSPGRGGYEQYF.

The V and J genes are TRBV30 and TRBJ1-1; D is uncertain. Trimming removed 0 bases from V and 4 bases from J, with 3 bases in between. The CDR3 spans 11 residues. Per the germline V gene, CDR1 is GTSNPN and CDR2 is SVGIG (reference sequence). The CDR3 spells CAWSVTTEAFF. CDR3 nucleotide sequence: TGTGCCTGGAGTGTAACCACTGAAGCTTTCTTT.